The clone carrying this T cell receptor (beta chain) occurred a few times. Germline lookup yields CDR1 MNHEY and CDR2 SMNVEV (reference sequence). The CDR3 covers 15 residues. V trimming: 8 bases; J trimming: 2 bases; junction bases outside the gene matches: 8. Clones were sequenced by immunoSEQ multiplex PCR, and TCRdb holds only the in-frame ones, with some missing. The sample yields about 51,000 clones, about 92% seen once. This record belongs to a study of T cell changes during pregnancy in multiple sclerosis. This sequence originates from a female donor with multiple sclerosis, enrolled in a pregnancy study. The gene calls are TRBV27 and TRBJ2-3; 9 nucleotides agree with TRBD1. Sequenced here: peripheral blood, sampled in the second trimester of pregnancy. CDR3 bases: TGTGCCAGCGGGTCCGGGACAGGGCACACAGATACGCAGTATTTT. Encoded protein: CASGSGTGHTDTQYF.